The present entry profiles one T cell receptor beta chain with its context. Its target is unknown. The unexposed donors gave CD4+ T cells in about 2010-2019, prior to COVID-19. The cells were cultured for about ten days before CD4+ T cells were isolated. Unexposed-donor CD4+ T cells were probed with SARS-CoV-2 S/N and four cold-coronavirus spikes, cells permitting. Two million PBMCs per well were cultured with 9 to 10 IU/ml IL-2. The record originates from a study of CD4 T cells in relation to SARS-CoV-2 and coronaviruses. For the study at large: The negative reference was HIV-1 Nef peptide pool or peptide-free culture. Findings of the study overall: In 55% to 75% of donors, memory CD4+ clonotypes crossrecognized SARS-CoV-2 and at least one common cold coronavirus spike.

V gave up 5 bases and J gave up 7 bases, with 21 bases separating them. CDR3 length: 16 residues. CDR1 is SEHNR, CDR2 FQNEAQ, per germline (reference sequence). The table came from immunoSEQ multiplex PCR; TCRdb's copy has only in-frame clones and leaves some out. There are 20,000 to 25,000 clones in the sample; approximately 78% occur only once, and about 14% lies in the top ten. The sequencing sample was made of CD4+ T cells from PBMCs, cultured in vitro. The rearrangement links TRBV7-9 to TRBJ1-5; D remains unclear. This TCR came from a human donor in good health. CDR3 bases: TGTGCCAGCAGCCCCCCGGGGAGCGTCCCCGGACAGCCCCAGCATTTT. Translating gives CASSPPGSVPGQPQHF.